This entry features one T cell receptor (beta chain) sequence. Its cognate antigen has yet to be identified. No base quality information exists; no much larger clone differs at one position. A patient counted as having stable Graves' hyperthyroidism if no progression to ophthalmopathy occurred over 18 months of follow-up. Hyperthyroidism patients were aged 18 to 65 years and newly diagnosed, with disease duration of less than 2 months. Any patient with an uncontrolled infection, another autoimmune disease, pregnancy or lactation was excluded. Diagnoses were established on the basis of clinical symptoms, serum thyroxine and TRAb, thyroid ultrasound, and orbital computed tomography. Ficoll-Paque density gradient centrifugation was used to isolate PBMCs from about 10 ml of fresh peripheral blood. Total RNA was extracted with Trizol reagent, and quality was checked on an Agilent 2100 Bioanalyzer. Amplification of TCR beta CDR3 regions was carried out from RNA transcripts. The first round of RT-PCR for the TCR CDR3 was performed with the HTBI primer set and the Qiagen OneStep RT-PCR kit. The libraries were constructed in a second round of multiplex PCR and then size-selected and purified. Libraries were sequenced paired-end with 100 bp reads on an Illumina HiSeq2000. The study's processing was this. SOAPnuke was used to process the raw data, removing reads that contained adapters or uncalled bases, had a mean Phred below 15, or lacked an exact match to the constant primer or identifier. COPE v1.2.5 was used to merge the high-quality paired reads, and each unique nucleotide sequence was defined as a clonotype. Clonotypes were aligned to IMGT TRBV, TRBD and TRBJ reference segments using MiTCR v1.1. The analysis was restricted to V-J combinations with a frequency above 0.0001, which together covered 99% to 99.2% of the repertoires. The TCS score was defined as the ratio of F50 (clonal expansion) to E x V (chaos), calculated using BLOSUM62-based TCRdist between CDR3 peptides within each V-J. Welch's t-statistics and random forest reduced roughly 530 V-J features to 13, which were used in a naive Bayes classifier (R e1071). In-frame beta chains were kept once TCRdb had trimmed the public reads at Q25 with fastp and called clones with MiXCR. Duplicate CDR3 protein sequences are folded into a single record with the most common DNA and genes. TCRdb's processing, not the authors' own work, is the source of the V and J calls. Across this sample there are 600,000 or so distinct CDR3 sequences, with about 16% seen only once. The ten largest account for 3% to 4.5% of the sample.

Reading the germline V gene gives CDR1 KGHDR and CDR2 SFDVKD. Including cysteine and phenylalanine, the CDR3 has 14 amino acids. The read is trimmed to its CDR3 DNA, 42 bases read in frame from base 1. The trim is 7 bases for V and 2 bases for J, with a gap of 12 bases between the germline ends. This entry is derived from a study of T cells in Graves' hyperthyroidism and ophthalmopathy (dated by TCRdb to the late 2010s). About the study as a whole: Peripheral blood was sampled at the time of initial diagnosis, prior to any treatment. Prospective prediction of ophthalmopathy was tested in an independent validation cohort consisting of some 20 hyperthyroidism patients and about 17 patients who later progressed to ophthalmopathy. The approximately 100 discovery patients were divided at random into training and test sets in a 7:3 ratio. The paper describes TCR Vbeta CDR3 sequencing of about 140 peripheral blood samples, made up of under 50 ophthalmopathy patients, around 78 hyperthyroidism patients and 17 progressor patients. Once sampling was done, hyperthyroidism patients were given methimazole at a starting dose of 30 mg daily, whereas ophthalmopathy patients were given high-dose intravenous methylprednisolone. Thyroid tissue and blood T-cell repertoires from about six Graves' hyperthyroidism patients were also compared in the study. To identify TCR V-J signatures that set the groups apart, the researchers used a discovery cohort of 100 or so patients, made up of under 50 with Graves' ophthalmopathy and approximately 57 with stable Graves' hyperthyroidism. What the study reported, not specific to this receptor: Most expanded thyroid clonotypes (frequency above 0.001) were also detected in blood, a finding suggesting that blood repertoires may reflect thyroid immune responses. During validation, the model predicted progression to ophthalmopathy a median of about 6.3 months ahead of onset, with around 71% sensitivity and 72.22% specificity. A 13 V-J signature model separated ophthalmopathy from stable hyperthyroidism, with over 85% sensitivity and about 81% specificity in cross-validation and 80%/75% in testing. No statistical method was used to set the sample size in advance, and investigators knew the group allocation.

The receptor was derived from a woman aged 25 to 45 with Graves' hyperthyroidism. In this chain, TRBV24-1 is recombined with TRBJ2-3; tentative D gene TRBD2, with 5 bases matching. The sample was blood. The CDR3: CATRLTGNTDTQYF. The bases are TGTGCCACCAGGTTAACGGGGAACACAGATACGCAGTATTTT.